This T cell receptor (beta chain) was obtained from a study of early T cells in non-severe SARS-CoV-2 infection. TCRdb ran MiXCR on the 5' RACE reads and lists one entry per CDR3 protein. This table has tens of thousands of distinct CDR3 sequences, around 10% appearing once. This receptor was identified in an adult who was a healthcare worker with PCR-confirmed SARS-CoV-2 infection or an uninfected control (not recorded which). Material: whole blood.

The CDR3 spells CASTAYRGGNQPQHF. CDR3 nucleotide sequence: TGTGCCAGTACCGCCTACCGGGGTGGCAATCAGCCCCAGCATTTT. The rearrangement links TRBV19 to TRBJ1-5; D is unclear. The germline V gene encodes CDR1 LNHDA and CDR2 SQIVND (reference sequence). The CDR3 sequence is 15 residues long. Between the trimmed V and J ends, which lost 7 bases and 2 bases, there was a span of 15 bases.